Shown below are 4 T cell receptor beta chains from a single sample sequenced in a study of untreated major depressive disorder. Profiled with immunoSEQ multiplex PCR; TCRdb holds only in-frame clones, not every one. Counted here are about 21,000 clones, nearly 90% occurring once; the ten biggest clones make up 0.45% to 0.6%. Source material: CD4+ T cells from PBMCs. Every receptor here comes from a woman aged 40 to 49 in good health.

The V call is TRBV5-1, the J call TRBJ2-7; 10 bases are shared with TRBD2. From germline, CDR1 is SGHRS and CDR2 YFSETQ. V gave up 3 bases and J gave up 2 bases; unmatched junction bases: 5. CDR3 length: 15 residues. The CDR3 bases are TGCGCCAGCAGCTATACTCTAGCGGGGGCCTACGAGCAGTACTTC. Encoded protein: CASSYTLAGAYEQYF.

This chain links TRBV6-1 with TRBJ1-1; D remains unclear. The V gene's germline CDR1 is MNHNS and CDR2 SASEGT. V lost 6 bases to trimming and J lost 0 bases, with 2 bases between them. This CDR3 is built from 11 residues. CDR3 residues: CASRMNTEAFF. The CDR3 DNA reads TGTGCCAGCAGGATGAACACTGAAGCTTTCTTT.

This rearrangement joins TRBV6-4 to TRBJ2-6; 8 nucleotides line up with TRBD1. This CDR3 has 15 residues. Germline assignment: CDR1 MRHNA and CDR2 SNTAGT. V gave up 5 bases and J gave up 3 bases; unmatched junction bases: 3. In nucleotides, the CDR3 is TGTGCCAGCAGTCCCGGACAGGGTGGGGCCAACGTCCTGACTTTC. It encodes CASSPGQGGANVLTF.

The gene calls are TRBV27 and TRBJ1-5, with D possibly TRBD1 on 5 matching bases. The V end was cut by 6 bases, the J end by 9 bases, with 18 bases between. The CDR3 length is 14 residues. Germline V gene data show CDR1 as MNHEY and CDR2 as SMNVEV (reference sequence). The DNA for the CDR3 is TGTGCCAGCAGCCCCGACAGTCCTCGTCGGCCCCAGCATTTT. As protein: CASSPDSPRRPQHF.